This is a list of T cell receptor beta chains from one sample in a study of T cells in Graves' hyperthyroidism and ophthalmopathy. TCRdb fed the multiplex PCR reads into MiXCR, producing one record per CDR3 protein. The sample has around 400,000 distinct CDR3 sequences; about a sixth are singletons. The specimen was blood. The source of these receptors is a woman aged 18-29 years with Graves' hyperthyroidism that later progressed to Graves' ophthalmopathy. Both conserved end residues are part of each CDR3. D genes are given only for firm matches. Expanded clones get a size class; other rows say once, few or many, or leave the size out.

clone size | J gene | V gene | D gene | CDR3 length | CDR3 protein | CDR3 DNA
many | TRBJ2-3 | TRBV7-6 | . | 15 | CASSLGPQSTDTQYF | TGTGCCAGCAGCTTGGGTCCCCAATCCACAGATACGCAGTATTTT
. | TRBJ2-1 | TRBV30 | . | 13 | CAWSVRSYNEQFF | TGTGCCTGGAGTGTACGTAGTTACAATGAGCAGTTCTTC
. | TRBJ2-5 | TRBV5-6 | . | 15 | CASSLWSGPRGTPNF | TGTGCCAGCAGCTTGTGGTCGGGGCCGCGCGGGACACCGAACTTC
many | TRBJ2-3 | TRBV5-5 | . | 15 | CASSPVPGPFYTQYF | TGTGCCAGCAGCCCCGTCCCGGGACCTTTCTATACGCAGTATTTT
. | TRBJ1-4 | TRBV29-1 | . | 15 | CSVLGQRRTNEKLFF | TGCAGCGTTCTGGGCCAGCGGCGAACTAATGAAAAACTGTTTTTT
few | TRBJ1-5 | TRBV30 | . | 12 | CAWSPGNQPQHF | TGTGCCTGGAGTCCAGGCAATCAGCCCCAGCATTTT
many | TRBJ2-7 | TRBV11-2 | TRBD2 | 18 | CASSPRVAGVPREREQYF | TGTGCCAGCAGCCCTCGAGTAGCGGGAGTCCCGAGGGAGAGGGAGCAGTACTTC
many | TRBJ2-3 | TRBV28 | . | 12 | CASTSGTDTQYF | TGTGCCAGCACGAGCGGGACAGATACGCAGTATTTT
many | TRBJ2-1 | TRBV5-1 | TRBD2 | 16 | CASSQVASGRGREQFF | TGCGCCAGCAGCCAGGTGGCTAGCGGGAGGGGAAGGGAGCAGTTCTTC
. | TRBJ1-3 | TRBV5-5 | . | 15 | CASSLPESSGNTIYF | TGTGCCAGCAGCCTACCGGAGAGCTCTGGAAACACCATATATTTT
many | TRBJ1-5 | TRBV20-1 | . | 15 | CSAAGSGYSNQPQHF | TGCAGTGCTGCAGGGAGTGGGTATAGCAATCAGCCCCAGCATTTT
. | TRBJ2-3 | TRBV28 | . | 14 | CASGPGLATDTQYF | TGTGCCAGCGGTCCGGGTTTGGCCACAGATACGCAGTATTTT
few | TRBJ1-2 | TRBV24-1 | . | 14 | CATSDARVNYGYTF | TGTGCCACCAGTGACGCAAGGGTAAACTATGGCTACACCTTC
many | TRBJ1-6 | TRBV28 | TRBD1 | 14 | CASSLGQGNSPLHF | TGTGCCAGCAGCCTAGGACAGGGAAATTCACCCCTCCACTTT
many | TRBJ2-3 | TRBV7-2 | . | 14 | CASSLELATDTQYF | TGTGCCAGCAGCTTAGAGCTAGCGACAGATACGCAGTATTTT
many | TRBJ2-3 | TRBV7-3 | . | 16 | CASSPFSRGSTDTQYF | TGTGCCAGCAGCCCCTTTTCGCGGGGAAGCACAGATACGCAGTATTTT
many | TRBJ2-1 | TRBV20-1 | . | 14 | CSAEAPEGYNEQFF | TGCAGTGCAGAGGCCCCGGAGGGGTACAATGAGCAGTTCTTC
. | TRBJ2-1 | TRBV24-1 | . | 12 | CVTSDPTREQFF | TGTGTCACCAGTGATCCGACTCGTGAGCAGTTCTTC
many | TRBJ1-1 | TRBV7-8 | . | 16 | CASSLVAGLVNTEAFF | TGTGCCAGCAGCTTAGTAGCAGGGTTGGTGAACACTGAAGCTTTCTTT
. | TRBJ2-2 | TRBV15 | . | 15 | CATSREGRRAGELFF | TGTGCCACCAGCAGAGAGGGAAGGAGGGCCGGGGAGCTGTTTTTT
many | TRBJ1-5 | TRBV28 | . | 13 | CASSLSGNQPQHF | TGTGCCAGCAGTTTATCGGGTAATCAGCCCCAGCATTTT
many | TRBJ2-7 | TRBV28 | TRBD1 | 15 | CASRSGTGISYEQYF | TGTGCCAGCAGATCCGGGACAGGGATCTCCTACGAGCAGTACTTC
. | TRBJ2-5 | TRBV4-2 | TRBD1 | 17 | CASSLSTGEVWVETQYF | TGTGCCAGCAGCCTATCGACAGGGGAGGTATGGGTCGAGACCCAGTACTTC
many | TRBJ2-5 | TRBV20-1 | . | 13 | CSARVRSQETQYF | TGCAGTGCTAGAGTTCGGTCCCAAGAGACCCAGTACTTC
many | TRBJ1-2 | TRBV28 | . | 15 | CASTQRQDLDYGYTF | TGTGCCAGCACTCAACGACAGGACTTGGACTATGGCTACACCTTC
. | TRBJ1-2 | TRBV6-1 | . | 15 | CASSQESRVDYGYTF | TGTGCCAGCAGCCAGGAGTCCAGGGTAGACTATGGCTACACCTTC
. | TRBJ1-3 | TRBV5-1 | TRBD1 | 16 | CASGDGTGLSGNTIYF | TGCGCCAGCGGAGATGGGACAGGCCTCTCTGGAAACACCATATATTTT
many | TRBJ2-3 | TRBV28 | TRBD2 | 16 | CASSSGLAGGSDTQYF | TGTGCCAGCAGTTCTGGACTAGCGGGAGGGTCGGATACGCAGTATTTT
. | TRBJ2-2 | TRBV20-1 | TRBD2 | 14 | CSRGAGDGTGELFF | TGCAGTCGGGGAGCGGGAGATGGCACCGGGGAGCTGTTTTTT
many | TRBJ2-6 | TRBV7-2 | . | 13 | CASSLNGANVLTF | TGTGCCAGCAGCTTAAATGGGGCCAACGTCCTGACTTTC
many | TRBJ2-2 | TRBV12-3/TRBV12-4 | TRBD1 | 17 | CASRIPRQGDPAGELFF | TGTGCCAGCAGGATCCCTCGACAGGGGGATCCGGCCGGGGAGCTGTTTTTT
. | TRBJ1-4 | TRBV24-1 | . | 12 | CATKEGPEKLFF | TGTGCCACCAAAGAGGGTCCGGAAAAACTGTTTTTT
many | TRBJ1-2 | TRBV28 | . | 16 | CASSNINRVVFYGYTF | TGTGCCAGCAGCAATATAAACAGGGTCGTCTTCTATGGCTACACCTTC
few | TRBJ1-5 | TRBV10-3 | TRBD1 | 15 | CAIRQGTDSNQPQHF | TGTGCCATTCGACAGGGGACGGATAGCAATCAGCCCCAGCATTTT
. | TRBJ1-6 | TRBV5-5 | . | 14 | CASRRGSYNSPLHF | TGTGCCAGTCGCCGGGGGTCCTATAATTCACCCCTCCACTTT
many | TRBJ2-5 | TRBV5-1 | . | 15 | CASSLGAGPQETQYF | TGCGCCAGCAGCTTGGGGGCAGGACCACAAGAGACCCAGTACTTC
many | TRBJ2-7 | TRBV24-1 | . | 12 | CATSGSSYEQYF | TGTGCCACCAGTGGATCCTCCTACGAGCAGTACTTC
many | TRBJ2-1 | TRBV14 | TRBD2 | 16 | CASSQKMTSGSDEQFF | TGTGCCAGCAGCCAAAAGATGACTAGCGGGAGCGATGAGCAGTTCTTC
many | TRBJ2-5 | TRBV11-2 | TRBD1 | 16 | CASSLVSGQGMETQYF | TGTGCCAGCAGCTTAGTTTCCGGACAGGGGATGGAGACCCAGTACTTC
. | TRBJ2-4 | TRBV20-1 | . | 14 | CSAAGALAKNIQYF | TGCAGTGCCGCGGGGGCTCTAGCCAAAAACATTCAGTACTTC
few | TRBJ1-4 | TRBV9 | TRBD1 | 13 | CASSEDRGEKLFF | TGTGCCAGCAGCGAGGACAGGGGTGAAAAACTGTTTTTT
many | TRBJ1-2 | TRBV11-2 | . | 13 | CASSSRQDYGYTF | TGTGCCAGCAGCTCCCGACAAGACTATGGCTACACCTTC
many | TRBJ2-2 | TRBV5-1 | TRBD1 | 17 | CASSAGTGTANTGELFF | TGCGCCAGCAGCGCGGGCACCGGGACAGCGAACACCGGGGAGCTGTTTTTT
many | TRBJ2-7 | TRBV3-1 | . | 13 | CASSQEPGYEQYF | TGTGCCAGCAGCCAAGAACCCGGGTACGAGCAGTACTTC
few | TRBJ2-1 | TRBV6-2/TRBV6-3 | TRBD2 | 13 | CASSLGLADWQFF | TGTGCCAGCAGTCTGGGACTAGCCGACTGGCAGTTCTTC
few | TRBJ1-6 | TRBV25-1 | . | 14 | CASGGHSDNSPLHF | TGTGCCAGCGGAGGGCACTCGGATAATTCACCCCTCCACTTT
many | TRBJ2-7 | TRBV7-8 | TRBD2 | 15 | CASSFERGLSYEQYF | TGTGCCAGCAGCTTCGAGCGGGGTCTCTCCTACGAGCAGTACTTC
few | TRBJ2-7 | TRBV5-1 | . | 18 | CASRHLPGLLSPRNEQYF | TGCGCCAGCAGGCACCTCCCGGGACTCCTATCGCCGCGGAACGAGCAGTACTTC
many | TRBJ1-4 | TRBV12-3/TRBV12-4 | . | 11 | CASSSWEKLFF | TGTGCCAGCAGTTCTTGGGAAAAACTGTTTTTT
many | TRBJ2-7 | TRBV27 | TRBD1 | 16 | CASSTETGQATYEQYF | TGTGCCAGCAGTACCGAGACCGGACAGGCCACCTACGAGCAGTACTTC
. | TRBJ1-2 | TRBV28 | . | 15 | CASGPGGAEAYGYTF | TGTGCCAGCGGCCCGGGAGGGGCGGAGGCATATGGCTACACCTTC
few | TRBJ2-2 | TRBV7-3 | TRBD2 | 18 | CASSSPTGTSGSTGELFF | TGTGCCAGCAGCTCCCCGACCGGGACTAGCGGGAGCACCGGGGAGCTGTTTTTT
many | TRBJ2-7 | TRBV7-9 | . | 15 | CASSSPLTEALEQYF | TGTGCCAGCAGCTCTCCGCTAACAGAGGCCCTCGAGCAGTACTTC